This TCR beta chain originates from a study of spatial heterogeneity in lung cancer. About the research overall: The average appearance count of each unique TCR and UMI combination in raw reads was more than 9.5.

TCRdb re-derived calls from the 5' RACE reads in MiXCR, one entry per CDR3 protein. This repertoire shows 20,000 to 25,000 distinct CDR3 sequences, roughly 6.5% found once; its top ten account for around a tenth. The study, taken as a whole, reports: Tumoral mutation counts were tracked by counts of expanded intratumoral alpha and beta TCRs.

As for time point: sample taken at primary tumor resection. Untreated early-stage non-small cell lung cancer patients, roughly 75 in total, were the donors. The authors sequenced whole RNA from tumor, nontumor lung or frozen PBMC without sorting. V trimming: 1 base; J trimming: 11 bases; junction bases outside the gene matches: 4. The germline V gene encodes CDR1 SGHDN and CDR2 FVKESK. This CDR3 has 12 amino acids. This clonotype was counted ten times or more. Its antigen is undetermined. The sequence was obtained from a male donor with early-stage non-small cell lung cancer. Source: lung tumor tissue, taken at surgery. The V call is TRBV14, the J call TRBJ1-1; the match to TRBD1 covers 7 bases. The CDR3, as DNA: TGTGCCAGCAGCCAAGTCACAGGGGTCGCTTTCTTT. Protein: CASSQVTGVAFF. The full variable domain, with the rest looked up from reference TRBV14 and TRBJ1-1, is EAGVTQFPSHSVIEKGQTVTLRCDPISGHDNLYWYRRVMGKEIKFLLHFVKESKQDESGMPNNRFLAERTGGTYSTLKVQPAELEDSGVYFCASSQVTGVAFFGQGTRLTVV.